The source of this T cell receptor beta chain is a study of T-cell reconstitution after alpha-beta-depleted transplantation in children. Study-wide points: Reported findings indicate that, about two months after transplant, alpha-beta T cells came from several hundred expanded clones, which were derived from non-depleted graft cells. Counts and diversity of T cells one year after transplant came mostly from newly produced T cells.

This clonotype has more than one count but fewer than ten. What it recognizes is unknown. The TCRbeta library was prepared with unique molecular identifiers. TCRdb independently ran MiXCR on the PCR reads; one entry per CDR3 protein. The repertoire holds 250,000 to 400,000 distinct CDR3 sequences, with 23% as singletons. V lost 2 bases, J lost 5 bases, and 15 bases lay in between. This CDR3 has 15 residues. Germline V lookup: CDR1 DFQATT, CDR2 SNEGSKA (reference sequence). The receptor comes from a male patient younger than 18 who had a stem cell transplant for acute lymphoblastic leukemia, so the T cells may come from the graft donor. The chain links TRBV20-1 to TRBJ2-2; D may be TRBD2 (5 bases). The sample here was PBMCs, mostly from graft donor cells, taken 180 days after TCRalphabeta/CD19-depleted stem cell transplant. The CDR3 protein is CSARSVLLDTGELFF. CDR3 sequence (DNA): TGCAGTGCTAGATCGGTCCTACTAGATACCGGGGAGCTGTTTTTT.